The 15 T cell receptor beta chains reported below all come from one sample, sequenced in a study of naive and memory T cell subsets (TCRdb year 2017). The paper as a whole reports these results and caveats: A few larger clonotypes were found in naive repertoires, especially CD8, and these larger clonotypes were possibly memory cells re-expressing CD45RA.

Their specific antigens are unknown. Library generation was performed with UMI-ligation and nested PCR. Sequencing instrument: Illumina MiSeq. The beta constant-region primer consisted of an equimolar mixture of two oligonucleotides that together covered TRBC1 and TRBC2. The ligated cDNA went through four rounds of PCR with nested alpha and beta constant-region primers together with the SP2 primer. The public reads were quality trimmed at Q25 with fastp and then assembled into clones with MiXCR by TCRdb, keeping productive beta chains. Records with the same CDR3 protein are collapsed into one entry carrying the most frequent genes and DNA. For this sample the table gives about 150,000 distinct CDR3 sequences, of which over 20% were detected only once. The ten largest clonotypes hold roughly 0.1% of the sample. The sequenced sample was naive CD4+ T cells from blood. The label giving this sample's cell subset or site can be read as: naive T cells, CD45RA high CD27+. The origin of the receptors is a human donor in good health.

The V and J genes are TRBV19 and TRBJ2-7; 11 bases match TRBD2. V shed 4 bases, J shed 1 base, and the junction held 12 bases outside the gene matches. The length of the CDR3 is 18 residues. Germline CDR1 is LNHDA and CDR2 is SQIVND (reference sequence). In DNA, the CDR3 is TGTGCCAGTAGTAAGGGGACTAGCGGACAATCTCGGTCCTACGAGCAGTACTTC. Residues: CASSKGTSGQSRSYEQYF.

This clonotype was seen many times. The chain uses TRBV3-1 and TRBJ2-5; 7 nucleotides line up with TRBD2. The V gene's germline CDR1 is LGHDT and CDR2 YNNKEL (reference sequence). The CDR3 spans 16 residues. V lost 5 bases to trimming and J lost 1 base; unmatched junction nucleotides: 10. CDR3 coding DNA: TGTGCCAGCAGCTTACAAAGGCCTAGCGGCCAAGAGACCCAGTACTTC. It encodes CASSLQRPSGQETQYF.

This clonotype was detected only a few times. The chain joins TRBV29-1 to TRBJ1-4; no reliable D call. Looked up from germline, CDR1 is SQVTM and CDR2 is ANQGSEA. This CDR3 is built from 11 residues. V was pared by 5 bases and J by 5 bases, with 6 bases between. CDR3 sequence (DNA): TGCAGCGTTAGGCAGAATGAAAAACTGTTTTTT. Amino acid sequence: CSVRQNEKLFF.

This clonotype was found a few times. The rearrangement joins TRBV20-1 to TRBJ2-5, with 10 bases identical to TRBD2. V lost 2 bases to trimming and J lost 5 bases; unmatched junction nucleotides: 11. This CDR3 has 16 amino acids. Germline V CDR1 and CDR2: DFQATT, SNEGSKA (reference sequence). CDR3 residues: CSARRDKREGRETQYF. CDR3 DNA sequence: TGCAGTGCTAGACGTGATAAGCGGGAGGGCCGGGAGACCCAGTACTTC.

This clonotype was detected only a few times. The gene calls are TRBV20-1 and TRBJ2-5; no firm D call. The CDR3 totals 11 residues. Germline V gives CDR1 DFQATT, CDR2 SNEGSKA (reference sequence). The CDR3 here is CSAAQVETQYF. The CDR3 DNA is TGCAGCGCTGCCCAGGTGGAGACCCAGTACTTC.

This clonotype was picked up many times. The rearrangement joins TRBV20-1 to TRBJ1-1; 11 bases map to TRBD1. V lost 3 bases and J lost 4; bases outside the gene matches: 4. This CDR3 spans 14 amino acids. CDR1 DFQATT and CDR2 SNEGSKA come from the germline V gene (reference sequence). CDR3 sequence reads: CSARDRGLGTEAFF. In DNA, the CDR3 is TGCAGTGCTAGGGACAGGGGGCTTGGCACTGAAGCTTTCTTT.

This clonotype was seen a handful of times. This rearrangement joins TRBV5-6 to TRBJ2-5; a weak D match, TRBD2 (6 bases). Germline assignment: CDR1 SGHDT and CDR2 YYEEEE. The length of the CDR3 is 14 residues. V lost 7 bases to trimming and J lost 5 bases, with 18 bases between them. This CDR3 is CASQQFRGRETQYF. The CDR3 region has the DNA TGTGCCAGCCAGCAGTTCCGGGGGAGGGAGACCCAGTACTTC. Full variable domain (rest looked up from reference TRBV5-6 and TRBJ2-5): DAGVTQSPTHLIKTRGQQVTLRCSPKSGHDTVSWYQQALGQGPQFIFQYYEEEERQRGNFPDRFSGHQFPNYSSELNVNALLLGDSALYLCASQQFRGRETQYFGPGTRLLVL.

The chain's CDR3 is CASSGRLTSGPYNEQFF. CDR3 coding DNA: TGTGCCAGCAGTGGTCGATTGACTAGCGGACCCTACAATGAGCAGTTCTTC. The chain combines TRBV7-9 with TRBJ2-1; 9 positions agree with TRBD2. V dropped 6 bases and J dropped 2; count of bases not matched to a gene: 11. Germline CDR1 SEHNR, CDR2 FQNEAQ (reference sequence). The CDR3 runs to 17 residues. Filled out from reference TRBV7-9 and TRBJ2-1, the complete variable domain reads DTGVSQNPRHKITKRGQNVTFRCDPISEHNRLYWYRQTLGQGPEFLTYFQNEAQLEKSRLLSDRFSAERPKGSFSTLEIQRTEQGDSAMYLCASSGRLTSGPYNEQFFGPGTRLTVL.

This clonotype was counted a few times. The chain's CDR3 is CASSQDHPSASYNEQFF. CDR3 DNA: TGTGCCAGCAGCCAAGATCATCCTAGTGCCTCCTACAATGAGCAGTTCTTC. This chain uses TRBV3-1 with TRBJ2-1; D not resolved. The V gene lost 0 bases and the J gene lost 0 bases, with 12 bases spanning the gap. CDR3 size: 17 residues. Germline CDR1 reads LGHDT; CDR2 reads YNNKEL (reference sequence).

This clonotype was observed a handful of times. The chain has TRBV29-1 and TRBJ1-1; D remains ambiguous. This CDR3 spans 14 amino acids. V lost 5 bases, J lost 1 base, and 14 bases lay in between. Germline V lookup: CDR1 SQVTM, CDR2 ANQGSEA. In DNA, the CDR3 is TGCAGCGTTCTCTCCGGCGGAAAGAACACTGAAGCTTTCTTT. It is translated as CSVLSGGKNTEAFF.

In this sample, this clonotype turned up once. V usage is TRBV7-8 and J usage is TRBJ2-3, with D perhaps TRBD2 (5 bases). V lost 5 bases, J lost 5 bases, and 17 bases lay in between. Germline-derived CDR1 and CDR2 are SGHVS and FQNEAQ. CDR3 size: 15 residues. This CDR3 is CASSIRPIEGDTQYF. The CDR3 region has the DNA TGTGCCAGCAGCATTAGACCCATCGAGGGAGATACGCAGTATTTT.

V gene TRBV10-3 combines with J gene TRBJ1-5; the D gene is possibly TRBD1 (5 bases). Per germline, CDR1 ENHRY and CDR2 SYGVKD. V was cut by 10 bases and J by 4 bases, with 11 bases left in between. The CDR3 contains 12 residues. DNA for the CDR3: TGTGCCACCCGTCAGGGTAATCAGCCCCAGCATTTT. Translating gives CATRQGNQPQHF.

The chain has TRBV28 and TRBJ2-7; 8 bases line up with TRBD2. The CDR3 has 13 amino acids. V shed 6 bases, J shed 3 bases, and the junction held 4 bases outside the gene matches. Germline CDR1 and CDR2: MDHEN and SYDVKM. CDR3 bases: TGTGCCAGCAGAACTAGCGGAAACTACGAGCAGTACTTC. It yields the protein CASRTSGNYEQYF.

V and J are TRBV5-6 and TRBJ1-4; D possibly corresponds to TRBD1 (6 bases). The CDR3 consists of 15 residues. Germline values: CDR1 SGHDT, CDR2 YYEEEE. With 2 bases removed from V and 7 bases from J, the gap between germline ends came to 15 bases. The CDR3 DNA is TGTGCCAGCAGCTTTTTACGGCAGGGGAGTGAAAAACTGTTTTTT. Protein product: CASSFLRQGSEKLFF.

The chain has TRBV24-1 and TRBJ2-1, with a tentative D call TRBD2 (5 bases). With 1 base removed from V and 8 bases from J, the gap between germline ends came to 17 bases. The CDR3 is 16 residues long. Germline V gene lookup returns CDR1 KGHDR and CDR2 SFDVKD. CDR3 sequence reads: CATSDFPASPDYEQFF. CDR3 in DNA: TGTGCCACCAGTGATTTCCCTGCTAGCCCAGACTATGAGCAGTTCTTC.